The 19 T cell receptor beta chains below all came from one sample that was sequenced in a study of blood T cell repertoires in COVID-19 (TCRdb year 2020). The library relied on the immunoSEQ multiplex PCR assay. TCRdb limited this immuneACCESS table to in-frame rearrangements with V and J called. A share of clones is missing; checked studies link under half to unresolved V genes, and the rest is unexplained. The sample table lists around 170,000 clones, 86% of them with a count of one. The ten biggest clones cover about 9.7% of the sample. The sample comprised peripheral blood. The receptors were gathered from a man between 50 and 59 years old with active or convalescent COVID-19.

The chain has TRBV9 and TRBJ2-1; D uncertain. Germline V gives CDR1 SGDLS, CDR2 YYNGEE. V was pared by 4 bases and J by 6 bases, with 11 bases between. The CDR3 consists of 13 residues. CDR3 bases: TGTGCCAGCAGCCGATCGACAAGCAATGAGCAGTTCTTC. It specifies CASSRSTSNEQFF.

The chain links TRBV2 to TRBJ2-5, with TRBD2 matching over 10 bases. CDR1 is SNHLY, CDR2 FYNNEI, per germline. V shed 7 bases and J 4 bases; nucleotides not matched to a gene: 6. This CDR3 contains 14 residues. The CDR3 is CASTLGLATETQYF. DNA for the CDR3: TGTGCCAGCACCTTGGGACTAGCGACAGAGACCCAGTACTTC.

J is TRBJ1-4 and V is TRBV5-4, with a weak D call TRBD1 (5 bases). V lost 3 bases and J lost 9, with 12 bases in between. This CDR3 has 13 amino acids. CDR1 and CDR2 from the germline V gene are SGHNT and YYREEE (reference sequence). For the CDR3, the DNA is TGTGCCAGCAGCTGGCAGGGTACGCAAAAACTGTTTTTT. Protein product: CASSWQGTQKLFF.

The V gene is TRBV5-6, the J gene TRBJ1-6; 7 nucleotides align to TRBD1. The CDR3 is 17 residues long. V was clipped by 2 bases and J by 7 bases; unmatched bases: 12. Germline CDR1 SGHDT, CDR2 YYEEEE. The CDR3 DNA is TGTGCCAGCAGCTTTAGGGGATCGGGACAGCCGAATTCACCCCTCCACTTT. Translating it yields CASSFRGSGQPNSPLHF.

The chain couples TRBV2 to TRBJ1-1; D might be TRBD1 (5 bases). Germline V gene lookup returns CDR1 SNHLY and CDR2 FYNNEI. The CDR3 extends over 13 amino acids. CDR3 DNA: TGTGCGGCGGCAGGGAGGATGAACACTGAAGCTTTCTTT. Its protein product is CAAAGRMNTEAFF.

V usage is TRBV6-4 and J usage is TRBJ1-2; D might be TRBD1 (6 bases). V was trimmed by 2 bases and J by 6 bases, leaving 13 bases between them. The length of the CDR3 is 14 residues. The germline gives CDR1 MRHNA, CDR2 SNTAGT. CDR3 coding DNA: TGTGCCAGCAGTGACACAGGGTCGAAGGATGGCTACACCTTC. It specifies CASSDTGSKDGYTF.

This rearrangement joins TRBV5-6 to TRBJ1-4, with 7 nucleotides matching TRBD1. J was trimmed by 7 bases and V by 3 bases; bases with no gene match: 9. The CDR3 spans 15 residues. CDR1 is SGHDT, CDR2 YYEEEE, per germline. CDR3 loop: CASSWGDRAAEKLFF. For the CDR3, the DNA is TGTGCCAGCAGCTGGGGCGACAGGGCGGCTGAAAAACTGTTTTTT.

This clone was picked up a small number of times. The chain combines TRBV27 with TRBJ1-1; TRBD1 matches 8 bases. The CDR3 consists of 14 residues. With 6 bases clipped from V and 1 base from J, the junction kept 4 bases outside the gene matches. Germline V gene sequence: CDR1 MNHEY, CDR2 SMNVEV (reference sequence). The CDR3 DNA reads as TGTGCCAGCAGGTTACAGGGGGAGAACACTGAAGCTTTCTTT. Amino acids: CASRLQGENTEAFF.

The genes are TRBV5-4 and TRBJ1-2; TRBD1 might be the D (5 bases). This CDR3 has 16 residues. Between the trimmed V and J ends, which lost 7 bases and 8 bases, there was a span of 27 bases. Looked up from germline, CDR1 is SGHNT and CDR2 is YYREEE (reference sequence). The CDR3 DNA follows: TGTGCCAGCCGTACTTCAACAGGTCCCTCGGCGCGGGGCTACACCTTC. Residues: CASRTSTGPSARGYTF.

Comments on this clone: The same CDR3 also results from other DNA sequences found in this sample. The CDR3 coding sequence is TGTGCCAGCAGTTTGGGGGGGAGCGATGAGCAGTTCTTC. It encodes CASSLGGSDEQFF. The J gene is TRBJ2-1, the V gene TRBV28; TRBD2 agrees at 7 bases. CDR1 is MDHEN, CDR2 SYDVKM, per germline. With 3 bases clipped from V and 8 bases from J, the junction kept 4 bases outside the gene matches. This CDR3 contains 13 residues.

The chain links TRBV7-6 to TRBJ2-1; 9 bases are shared with TRBD1. V lost 2 bases to trimming and J lost 7 bases; unmatched junction nucleotides: 6. The CDR3 is 15 amino acids. The germline gives CDR1 SGHVS, CDR2 FNYEAQ. CDR3 protein: CASSLRDRDGNEQFF. CDR3 DNA sequence: TGTGCCAGCAGCTTAAGGGACAGGGACGGAAATGAGCAGTTCTTC.

The chain uses TRBV9 and TRBJ2-2; possibly TRBD1 for D (6 bases). The V end was cut by 4 bases, the J end by 2 bases, with 15 bases between. Germline V lookup: CDR1 SGDLS, CDR2 YYNGEE. CDR3 length: 16 residues. CDR3 in DNA: TGTGCCAGCAGCTTAAGCCGGACAGTTAACACCGGGGAGCTGTTTTTT. This encodes CASSLSRTVNTGELFF.

This chain connects TRBV30 to TRBJ1-1; tentative D call: TRBD1 (6 bases). The germline gives CDR1 GTSNPN, CDR2 SVGIG (reference sequence). The V end was cut by 4 bases, the J end by 5 bases, with 14 bases between. The CDR3 is 13 amino acids. The CDR3, as DNA: TGTGCCTGGAAGGAACAGGGTTGGACTGAAGCTTTCTTT. Its protein is CAWKEQGWTEAFF.

The rearrangement uses TRBV7-3 and TRBJ2-5; D is perhaps TRBD2 (5 bases). V was shortened by 5 bases and J by 5 bases, with 9 bases between the two germline ends. The CDR3 sequence is 12 residues long. Germline values: CDR1 SGHTA, CDR2 FQGTGA. The CDR3 spells CASSGPGETQYF. In nucleotides, the CDR3 is TGTGCCAGCAGCGGGCCGGGGGAGACCCAGTACTTC.

This chain joins TRBV6-2 or TRBV6-3 and TRBJ1-6, with a weak D call TRBD1 (5 bases). V lost 2 bases, J lost 10 bases, and 12 bases lay in between. The CDR3 is 14 amino acids. CDR1 is MNHEY, CDR2 SVGEGT, per germline. The CDR3 nucleotides are TGTGCCAGCAGTTACCCTTCTAGGGGATCACCCCTCCACTTT. Translation: CASSYPSRGSPLHF.

J is TRBJ2-2 and V is TRBV9; TRBD1 matches at 7 bases. The CDR3 totals 14 residues. J gave up 5 bases and V 3 bases, and 4 bases lay outside the gene matches. In germline, CDR1 is SGDLS, CDR2 YYNGEE. CDR3 residues: CASSAGQLTGELFF. CDR3 DNA: TGTGCCAGCAGCGCGGGACAGCTAACCGGGGAGCTGTTTTTT.

This chain connects TRBV29-1 to TRBJ2-7, with D possibly matching TRBD2 (5 bases). Trimming shortened V by 6 bases and J by 4 bases, and 13 bases separated the two germline ends. Germline V gene sequence: CDR1 SQVTM, CDR2 ANQGSEA. The length of the CDR3 is 12 residues. The CDR3 reads CSVGMIHYEQYF. CDR3 coding DNA: TGCAGCGTCGGGATGATCCATTACGAGCAGTACTTC.

The V and J genes are TRBV5-1 and TRBJ2-1; 7 nucleotides match TRBD1. Trimming cost V 6 bases and J 4 bases; bases outside gene matches: 4. In germline, CDR1 is SGHRS, CDR2 YFSETQ. The CDR3 covers 13 residues. The CDR3 region is CASIGTAYNEQFF. Written as DNA, the CDR3 is TGCGCCAGCATAGGGACAGCATACAATGAGCAGTTCTTC.

This chain joins TRBV19 and TRBJ2-7, with 7 bases fitting TRBD1. Unmatched junction bases numbered 4, after V lost 1 base and J lost 4 bases. The CDR3 extends over 14 amino acids. CDR1 is LNHDA and CDR2 is SQIVND in the germline V gene (reference sequence). The CDR3, as DNA: TGTGCCAGTAGTATAGGGGACAGTTATTACGAGCAGTACTTC. This translates into CASSIGDSYYEQYF.